Listed below are T cell receptor beta chains from one sample, sequenced in a study of control samples from healthy donors and cancer patients. TCRdb's table, derived via immunoSEQ multiplex PCR, lists solely in-frame clones and lacks some. Here the sample spans fewer than 30,000 clones, about 83% being singletons. Material for sequencing was PBMCs. These receptors were collected from a woman aged 35 to 49 with lung cancer. Both conserved end residues are part of each CDR3. The D gene is left open where the match is weak. Size values are once, few and many counts, or a class for expanded clones, and some rows have none.

V	length	D	size	J	DNA	CDR3
TRBV5-1	16	TRBD2	.	TRBJ2-3	TGCGCCAGCAGCTTGGTTGCGGGGGGGCTTGGAGATACGCAGTATTTT	CASSLVAGGLGDTQYF
TRBV9	13	.	.	TRBJ1-6	TGTGCCAGCAGCGTACAGGGAGGTTCACCCCTCCACTTT	CASSVQGGSPLHF
TRBV6-4	13	.	.	TRBJ2-2	TGTGCCAGCAGTGATTCTGACACCGGGGAGCTGTTTTTT	CASSDSDTGELFF
TRBV2	14	.	.	TRBJ1-1	TGTGCCAGCAGTGACGGACTCCCGCCCACTGAAGCTTTCTTT	CASSDGLPPTEAFF
TRBV7-2	14	TRBD1	.	TRBJ2-4	TGTGCCAGCAGCTTAGCGACAGGGGGAAGCATTCAGTACTTC	CASSLATGGSIQYF
TRBV12-3/TRBV12-4	12	.	.	TRBJ2-1	TGTGCCAGCACCGGGGGGCCCGGTGAGCAGTTCTTC	CASTGGPGEQFF
TRBV15	13	.	.	TRBJ2-2	TGTGCCACCAGCAGATTTGACACCGGGGAGCTGTTTTTT	CATSRFDTGELFF
TRBV19	18	TRBD1	.	TRBJ2-2	TGTGCCAGTAGTCCAAAATTTAGGGGGCGCGGGAACACCGGGGAGCTGTTTTTT	CASSPKFRGRGNTGELFF
TRBV19	16	.	.	TRBJ2-2	TGTGCCAGTAGTATTGTATGGACGGGGGACACCGGGGAGCTGTTTTTT	CASSIVWTGDTGELFF
TRBV5-1	14	.	.	TRBJ1-1	TGCGCCAGCAGCGGACGGGGCGGGGGGACTGAAGCTTTCTTT	CASSGRGGGTEAFF
TRBV7-2	13	.	.	TRBJ2-7	TGTGCCAGCAGCTTGTTGCTAGCCTACGAGCAGTACTTC	CASSLLLAYEQYF
TRBV6-5	13	TRBD1	once	TRBJ2-7	TGTGCCAGCAGGGGGACAGGGACCTACGAGCAGTACTTC	CASRGTGTYEQYF
TRBV4-2	16	TRBD2	once	TRBJ2-3	TGTGCCAGCAGCCAAGTAGCGGGGGGGAGCACAGATACGCAGTATTTT	CASSQVAGGSTDTQYF
TRBV7-8	14	.	.	TRBJ2-3	TGTGCGACCACGAGGCGGGTGGTTTCAGATACGCAGTATTTT	CATTRRVVSDTQYF
TRBV28	13	.	.	TRBJ1-1	TGTGCCAGCAGTTTACCAATGAACACTGAAGCTTTCTTT	CASSLPMNTEAFF
TRBV9	14	.	.	TRBJ1-4	TGTGCCAGCTCCCTTGGGGTAACTAATGAAAAACTGTTTTTT	CASSLGVTNEKLFF
TRBV5-1	14	.	.	TRBJ2-7	TGCGCCAGCCAACCCGCAGGGAATCTACACGAGCAGTACTTC	CASQPAGNLHEQYF
TRBV5-5	13	.	.	TRBJ1-1	TGTGCCAGCAGCGGGGGGCCGGACACTGAAGCTTTCTTT	CASSGGPDTEAFF
TRBV5-4	17	.	.	TRBJ2-2	TGTGCCAGCAGCCAGGGAGGGGGAGGGGTCGACACCGGGGAGCTGTTTTTT	CASSQGGGGVDTGELFF
TRBV11-2	14	.	.	TRBJ2-2	TGTGCCAGCAGCTGGAGACAGAACACCGGGGAGCTGTTTTTT	CASSWRQNTGELFF
TRBV7-6	15	TRBD2	.	TRBJ2-7	TGTGCCAGCAGCTTGGGACTAGCGGGGGACTACGAGCAGTACTTC	CASSLGLAGDYEQYF
TRBV7-2	16	.	.	TRBJ1-3	TGTGCCAGCAGCTTAGGATCGGGGCCCCCTGGAAACACCATATATTTT	CASSLGSGPPGNTIYF
TRBV7-9	14	.	once	TRBJ1-2	TGTGCCAGCAGCGTCTACAGGGAGGGGTATGGCTACACCTTC	CASSVYREGYGYTF
TRBV5-5	18	TRBD1	few	TRBJ2-7	TGTGCCAGCAGCCCCTCCCCGACAGGGGCGGTACTCCCCTACGAGCAGTACTTC	CASSPSPTGAVLPYEQYF
TRBV3-1/TRBV3-2	15	.	.	TRBJ2-5	TGTGCCAGCAGCCAAGATCCAGCGGGCGGAGAGACCCAGTACTTC	CASSQDPAGGETQYF
TRBV11-3	14	.	.	TRBJ2-1	TGTGCCAGCAGCTACACTAGTACCTACAATGAGCAGTTCTTC	CASSYTSTYNEQFF
TRBV11-3	13	.	once	TRBJ1-2	TGTGCCAGCAGCTTCGAGTTTTCCTATGGCTACACCTTC	CASSFEFSYGYTF
TRBV5-1	14	TRBD1	.	TRBJ2-5	TGCGCCAGCAGCTTGTTTACAGGGGGAGAGACCCAGTACTTC	CASSLFTGGETQYF
TRBV27	15	.	.	TRBJ1-5	TGTGCCAGCAGGAAAGAGGGTAATAGCAATCAGCCCCAGCATTTT	CASRKEGNSNQPQHF
TRBV7-8	12	.	.	TRBJ1-1	TGTGCCAGCAGCTCGATTGAGGGGCGAGCTTTCTTT	CASSSIEGRAFF
TRBV7-9	15	.	.	TRBJ1-1	TGTGCCAGCAGCCCCCCACAAACTAGGAACACTGAAGCTTTCTTT	CASSPPQTRNTEAFF
TRBV10-2	16	.	.	TRBJ1-5	TGCGCCAGCAGTGAGTCGGACAGCTATAGCAATCAGCCCCAGCATTTT	CASSESDSYSNQPQHF
TRBV3-1/TRBV3-2	13	.	.	TRBJ1-2	TGTGCCAGCAGCCAAGTCCCAGGTGGTGGCTACACCTTC	CASSQVPGGGYTF
TRBV24-1	15	TRBD2	.	TRBJ2-1	TGTGCCACCAGTGGCCGACTAGCGGGGGTTCATGAGCAGTTCTTC	CATSGRLAGVHEQFF
TRBV7-2	17	.	.	TRBJ1-6	TGTGCCAGCAGCGTAGTAGGGGTGGGGAGTGGGAATTCACCCCTCCACTTT	CASSVVGVGSGNSPLHF
TRBV30	15	.	.	TRBJ2-3	TGTGCCTGGAGTGGGCGGCAGGGGAGGGCAGATACGCAGTATTTT	CAWSGRQGRADTQYF
TRBV5-1	14	TRBD2	.	TRBJ2-1	TGCGCCAGCAGCCCACGGGACCCCTCGGGGGGGCAGTTCTTC	CASSPRDPSGGQFF
TRBV6-1	13	.	.	TRBJ1-5	TGTGCCAGCAGTGAAGACCGAGATCAGCCCCAGCATTTT	CASSEDRDQPQHF
TRBV7-9	13	.	.	TRBJ2-7	TGTGCCAGCAGCTCAAGGCCCGCTGGCGAGCAGTACTTC	CASSSRPAGEQYF
TRBV28	16	TRBD1	once	TRBJ1-2	TGTGCCAGCAGTTCCTTAGGGGACAGGACTAACTATGGCTACACCTTC	CASSSLGDRTNYGYTF
TRBV6-5	14	.	.	TRBJ2-5	TGTGCCAGCAGTTCTGGGAGGGGGGGAGAGACCCAGTACTTC	CASSSGRGGETQYF
TRBV3-1/TRBV3-2	16	TRBD1	once	TRBJ1-2	TGTGCCAGCAGCCTCATCCGGGACAGAGGAATGGGTGGCTACACCTTC	CASSLIRDRGMGGYTF
TRBV7-9	13	.	.	TRBJ1-5	TGTGCCAGCAGCCAGGGCCGCAATCAGCCCCAGCATTTT	CASSQGRNQPQHF
TRBV19	17	TRBD1	.	TRBJ2-1	TGTGCCAGTAGGGGGCCAACGACAGGGAAAAGTCGAAATGAGCAGTTCTTC	CASRGPTTGKSRNEQFF
TRBV5-1	15	TRBD1	.	TRBJ2-7	TGCGCCAGCAGCTTGGTGGGGGACAGCTCCTACGAGCAGTACTTC	CASSLVGDSSYEQYF
TRBV5-1	15	.	.	TRBJ1-4	TGCGCCAGCAGCTTGGGAGGCGGGACGAATGAAAAACTGTTTTTT	CASSLGGGTNEKLFF
TRBV11-2	16	TRBD2	once	TRBJ2-1	TGTGCCAGCAGACCGACTAGCGGGGGGGCCCACAATGAGCAGTTCTTC	CASRPTSGGAHNEQFF
TRBV4-3	16	.	.	TRBJ2-1	TGCGCCAGCAGCCAAGAGGTAACAGTGTCCTACAATGAGCAGTTCTTC	CASSQEVTVSYNEQFF
TRBV6-2/TRBV6-3	12	.	.	TRBJ2-3	TGTGCCAGCAGTTACCCGGGGAGAGCGCAGTATTTT	CASSYPGRAQYF